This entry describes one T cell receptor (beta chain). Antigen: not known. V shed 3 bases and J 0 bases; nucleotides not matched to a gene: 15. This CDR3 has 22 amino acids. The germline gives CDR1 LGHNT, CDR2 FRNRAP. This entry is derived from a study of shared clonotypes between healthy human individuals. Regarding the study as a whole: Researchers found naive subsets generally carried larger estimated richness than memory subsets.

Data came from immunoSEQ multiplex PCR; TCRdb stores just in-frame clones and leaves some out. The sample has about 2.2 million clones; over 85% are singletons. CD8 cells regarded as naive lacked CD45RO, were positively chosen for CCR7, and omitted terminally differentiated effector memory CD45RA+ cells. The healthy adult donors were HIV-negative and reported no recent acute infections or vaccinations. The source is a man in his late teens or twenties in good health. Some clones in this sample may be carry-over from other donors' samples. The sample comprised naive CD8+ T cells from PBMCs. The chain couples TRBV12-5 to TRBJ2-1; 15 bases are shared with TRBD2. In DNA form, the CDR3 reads TGTGCTAGTGGTTTCGGCAGGGTACATGGACTAGCGGGAGGGAGCTCCTACAATGAGCAGTTCTTC. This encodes CASGFGRVHGLAGGSSYNEQFF.